This T cell receptor (beta chain) originates from a study of neurological immune-mediated disorders. Germline values: CDR1 SNHLY, CDR2 FYNNEI. The CDR3 spans 15 residues. V shed 6 bases and J 1 base; nucleotides not matched to a gene: 6. TCRdb independently ran MiXCR on the 5' RACE reads; one entry per CDR3 protein. This table has about 79,000 distinct CDR3 sequences, 11% to 15% appearing once. There are many counts of this clonotype. The receptor comes from a woman in her fifties or sixties in good health. This chain joins TRBV2 and TRBJ2-7, with 10 bases lining up with TRBD2. The specimen was PBMCs. Written as DNA, the CDR3 is TGTGCCAGCAGCCCAAATAGCGGGGGGTCCTACGAGCAGTACTTC. It is translated as CASSPNSGGSYEQYF.